Listed below are T cell receptor beta chains from one sample, sequenced in a study of T cell responses to AZD1222 COVID-19 vaccine. Measured with immunoSEQ multiplex PCR; TCRdb has only the in-frame clones, and not every one. This repertoire shows more than 110,000 clones, 85% to 90% found once; its top ten account for approximately 3%. Sequenced here: peripheral blood, sampled 28 days after the second AZD1222 dose. These TCRs come from an adult who received the AZD1222 COVID-19 vaccine. The CDR3 runs from the conserved cysteine through the conserved F or W. The order of the fields is J gene, V gene, clone size, D gene, CDR3 DNA, CDR3 protein. The D gene is left open where the match is weak. A clone size is listed for some rows: how often the clone was seen (once, few, many), or a class if it is expanded.

j_call: TRBJ1-2; v_call: TRBV7-8; clone_size: -; d_call: -; cdr3_nt: TGTGCCAGCAGCCCCGGGGGCTTCCACTATGGCTACACCTTC; cdr3_aa: CASSPGGFHYGYTF
j_call: TRBJ1-6; v_call: TRBV6-5; clone_size: -; d_call: -; cdr3_nt: TGTGCCAGCAGTAACCAGCCCGTGGGTAATTCACCCCTCCACTTT; cdr3_aa: CASSNQPVGNSPLHF
j_call: TRBJ2-3; v_call: TRBV7-8; clone_size: -; d_call: -; cdr3_nt: TGTGCCAGCCAACTAGGTCCCTCTTCAAGCACAGATACGCAGTATTTT; cdr3_aa: CASQLGPSSSTDTQYF
j_call: TRBJ2-1; v_call: TRBV7-3; clone_size: -; d_call: TRBD1; cdr3_nt: TGTGCCAGCAGCTTGGACAGGGGCTCCAATGAGCAGTTCTTC; cdr3_aa: CASSLDRGSNEQFF
j_call: TRBJ2-1; v_call: TRBV5-5; clone_size: -; d_call: -; cdr3_nt: TGTGCCAGCAGCTTGCTTAAAAATGAGCAGTTCTTC; cdr3_aa: CASSLLKNEQFF
j_call: TRBJ1-1; v_call: TRBV21-1; clone_size: -; d_call: -; cdr3_nt: TGTGCCAGCAGCAAAGCCGGCAGATTAAACACTGAAGCTTTCTTT; cdr3_aa: CASSKAGRLNTEAFF
j_call: TRBJ2-3; v_call: TRBV7-8; clone_size: -; d_call: TRBD2; cdr3_nt: TGTGCCAGCAGCTTAGTTTCAGGGACTAACACAGATACGCAGTATTTT; cdr3_aa: CASSLVSGTNTDTQYF
j_call: TRBJ1-1; v_call: TRBV9; clone_size: few; d_call: -; cdr3_nt: TGTGCCAGCAGCGTAGACGAGGCAAGGAACACTGAAGCTTTCTTT; cdr3_aa: CASSVDEARNTEAFF
j_call: TRBJ2-7; v_call: TRBV28; clone_size: -; d_call: -; cdr3_nt: TGTGCCAGCTACCCCAGGGGCCTCATCTACGAGCAGTACTTC; cdr3_aa: CASYPRGLIYEQYF
j_call: TRBJ2-5; v_call: TRBV12-3/TRBV12-4; clone_size: -; d_call: -; cdr3_nt: TGTGCCAGCAGCCTCTCGGAGACCCAGTACTTC; cdr3_aa: CASSLSETQYF
j_call: TRBJ2-3; v_call: TRBV10-3; clone_size: -; d_call: -; cdr3_nt: TGTGCCATCATGGGGGCTGAGGTCTCGCAGTATTTT; cdr3_aa: CAIMGAEVSQYF
j_call: TRBJ2-1; v_call: TRBV24-1; clone_size: -; d_call: TRBD1; cdr3_nt: TGTGCCACCAGTGGCCCGGGACAGATTTCCTACAATGAGCAGTTCTTC; cdr3_aa: CATSGPGQISYNEQFF
j_call: TRBJ1-4; v_call: TRBV19; clone_size: -; d_call: -; cdr3_nt: TGTGCCAGTAGTATGTCGCATAACGAAAAACTGTTTTTT; cdr3_aa: CASSMSHNEKLFF
j_call: TRBJ2-7; v_call: TRBV9; clone_size: -; d_call: -; cdr3_nt: TGTGCCAGCAGCCCCAGGTCGTCGTACGAGCAGTACTTC; cdr3_aa: CASSPRSSYEQYF
j_call: TRBJ2-2; v_call: TRBV5-6; clone_size: few; d_call: -; cdr3_nt: TGTGCCAGCAGCTTTTCCGGGTCGCGAAACACCGGGGAGCTGTTTTTT; cdr3_aa: CASSFSGSRNTGELFF
j_call: TRBJ2-7; v_call: TRBV7-2; clone_size: -; d_call: TRBD2; cdr3_nt: TGTGCCAGCAGCCAGGCGCCTAGCGGGATCTCGGACGAGCAGTACTTC; cdr3_aa: CASSQAPSGISDEQYF
j_call: TRBJ2-1; v_call: TRBV10-3; clone_size: -; d_call: TRBD1; cdr3_nt: TGTGCCATCCAGGGGACAGATTACAATGAGCAGTTCTTC; cdr3_aa: CAIQGTDYNEQFF
j_call: TRBJ1-1; v_call: TRBV7-8; clone_size: -; d_call: -; cdr3_nt: TGTGCCAGCAGCGAGACACCAAACACTGAAGCTTTCTTT; cdr3_aa: CASSETPNTEAFF
j_call: TRBJ1-1; v_call: TRBV9; clone_size: -; d_call: -; cdr3_nt: TGTGCCAGCAGCTCAAGGGTCTTGGGCACTGAAGCTTTCTTT; cdr3_aa: CASSSRVLGTEAFF
j_call: TRBJ2-2; v_call: TRBV5-1; clone_size: -; d_call: -; cdr3_nt: TGCGCCAGCAGCTTGACAGTCCTACCCTCCACCGGGGAGCTGTTTTTT; cdr3_aa: CASSLTVLPSTGELFF
j_call: TRBJ2-3; v_call: TRBV7-2; clone_size: -; d_call: -; cdr3_nt: TGTGCCAGCAGCTTACTTCTCCTCACAGATACGCAGTATTTT; cdr3_aa: CASSLLLLTDTQYF
j_call: TRBJ2-7; v_call: TRBV20-1; clone_size: -; d_call: -; cdr3_nt: TGCAGTGTTACACAGGGCTACGAGCAGTACTTC; cdr3_aa: CSVTQGYEQYF
j_call: TRBJ2-2; v_call: TRBV2; clone_size: -; d_call: -; cdr3_nt: TGTGCCAGCACTCCGGGACTGTCGAACACCGGGGAGCTGTTTTTT; cdr3_aa: CASTPGLSNTGELFF
j_call: TRBJ1-1; v_call: TRBV3-1/TRBV3-2; clone_size: -; d_call: TRBD1; cdr3_nt: TGTGCCAGCAGCAAGAGGACAGGGGGCGCGGTAACTGAAGCTTTCTTT; cdr3_aa: CASSKRTGGAVTEAFF
j_call: TRBJ1-1; v_call: TRBV9; clone_size: -; d_call: TRBD1; cdr3_nt: TGTGCCAGCAGCTCCGACAGGGGGAAGAACACTGAAGCTTTCTTT; cdr3_aa: CASSSDRGKNTEAFF
j_call: TRBJ1-5; v_call: TRBV7-6; clone_size: -; d_call: TRBD1; cdr3_nt: TGTGCCAGCAGCAGCGGACAGGGTTTTCAGCCCCAGCATTTT; cdr3_aa: CASSSGQGFQPQHF
j_call: TRBJ2-1; v_call: TRBV7-8; clone_size: -; d_call: -; cdr3_nt: TGTGCCAGCAGCTTAGATCAGCGGAGCTCCTACAATGAGCAGTTCTTC; cdr3_aa: CASSLDQRSSYNEQFF
j_call: TRBJ1-5; v_call: TRBV7-9; clone_size: -; d_call: -; cdr3_nt: TGTGCCAGCAGCCCGGACAGAGACCATCAGCCCCAGCATTTT; cdr3_aa: CASSPDRDHQPQHF
j_call: TRBJ1-2; v_call: TRBV6-5; clone_size: -; d_call: TRBD1; cdr3_nt: TGTGCCAGCAGTCAGACAGGGGCGAAGGGCTACACCTTC; cdr3_aa: CASSQTGAKGYTF
j_call: TRBJ2-3; v_call: TRBV11-2; clone_size: -; d_call: -; cdr3_nt: TGTGCCAGCAGCATCCGAGGGGCTGGCACAGATACGCAGTATTTT; cdr3_aa: CASSIRGAGTDTQYF
j_call: TRBJ1-1; v_call: TRBV6-5; clone_size: -; d_call: TRBD1; cdr3_nt: TGTGCCAGCAGGCCCGGGGACAGCCGGAACACTGAAGCTTTCTTT; cdr3_aa: CASRPGDSRNTEAFF
j_call: TRBJ1-1; v_call: TRBV30; clone_size: once; d_call: TRBD1; cdr3_nt: TGTGCCTGGAGGGGCAGGGGGGACACTGAAGCTTTCTTT; cdr3_aa: CAWRGRGDTEAFF
j_call: TRBJ1-4; v_call: TRBV7-2; clone_size: -; d_call: -; cdr3_nt: TGTGCCAGCAGTCGACCAAGGGGGGGTGTTAATGAAAAACTGTTTTTT; cdr3_aa: CASSRPRGGVNEKLFF